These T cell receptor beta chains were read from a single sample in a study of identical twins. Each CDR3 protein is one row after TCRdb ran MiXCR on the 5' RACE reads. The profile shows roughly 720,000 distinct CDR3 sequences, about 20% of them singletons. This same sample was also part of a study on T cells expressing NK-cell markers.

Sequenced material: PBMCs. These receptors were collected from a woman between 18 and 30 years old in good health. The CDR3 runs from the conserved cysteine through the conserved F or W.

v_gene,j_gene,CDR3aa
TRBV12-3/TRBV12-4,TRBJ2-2,CASSLARLAGYTGELFF
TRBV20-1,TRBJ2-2,CSAADRGAGELFF
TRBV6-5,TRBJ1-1,CASSSTGGFTEAFF
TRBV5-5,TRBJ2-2,CASSTPTGGAGELFF
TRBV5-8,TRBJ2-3,CASSLFPTHTQYF
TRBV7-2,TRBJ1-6,CASSLASAGNSPLHF
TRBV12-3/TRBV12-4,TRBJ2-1,CASSLRTSGRAEQFF
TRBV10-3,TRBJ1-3,CAMGQASSGNTIYF
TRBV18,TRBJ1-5,CASSPQSGGRPQHF
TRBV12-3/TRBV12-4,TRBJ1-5,CASSPGDTSNQPQHF
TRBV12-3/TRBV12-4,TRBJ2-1,CASSLSIGQGREQFF
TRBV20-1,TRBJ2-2,CSARMGERVETGELFF
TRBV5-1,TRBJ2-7,CASSLTLAGPLEQYF
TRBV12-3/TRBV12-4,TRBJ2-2,CASRIGPTGELFF
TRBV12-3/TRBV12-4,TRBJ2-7,CASTGSGRFAYEQYF
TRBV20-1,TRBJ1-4,CSARPPYGEKLFF
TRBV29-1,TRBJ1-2,CSVRGQVWGYGYTF
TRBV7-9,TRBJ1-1,CASTPTGTGGTEAFF
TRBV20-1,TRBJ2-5,CSARTSGGTQETQYF
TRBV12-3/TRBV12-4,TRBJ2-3,CASSLERYTDTQYF
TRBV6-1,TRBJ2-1,CASRRNTGTPFDEQFF
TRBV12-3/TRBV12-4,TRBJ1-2,CASTYRGRNYGYTF
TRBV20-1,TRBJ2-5,CSVRDPRGARSAQYF
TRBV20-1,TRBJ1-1,CSARVDRGRLSEAFF
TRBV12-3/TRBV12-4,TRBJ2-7,CASSLSGSFNEQYF
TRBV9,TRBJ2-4,CASSVGRGTEAKNIQYF
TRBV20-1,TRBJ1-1,CSAGDGNMNTEAFF
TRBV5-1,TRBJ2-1,CASSHKLAGVFNEQFF
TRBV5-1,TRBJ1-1,CASSSTRGANTEAFF
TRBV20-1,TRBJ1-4,CSARALLGRGSNEKLFF
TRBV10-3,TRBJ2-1,CAISSGSSDEQFF
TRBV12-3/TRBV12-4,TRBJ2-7,CASRPPGPVYEQYF
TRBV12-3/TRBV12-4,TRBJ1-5,CASSRQRDQPQHF
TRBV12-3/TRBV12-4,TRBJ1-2,CARGVKKNYGYTF
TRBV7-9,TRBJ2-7,CASSLARHSYEQYF
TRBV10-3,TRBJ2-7,CAISVGTEDYEQYF
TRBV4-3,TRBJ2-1,CASSQDNFGSRSHEQFF
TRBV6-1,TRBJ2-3,CASSLSGRASTDTQYF
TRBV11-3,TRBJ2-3,CASSVTSGSNTQYF
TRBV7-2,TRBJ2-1,CASSPRGFNEQFF
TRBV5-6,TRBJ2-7,CASSLLAGGDIPSYEQYF
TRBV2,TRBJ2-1,CASSEGLRDEQFF
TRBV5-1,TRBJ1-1,CASSLDGRMNTEAFF
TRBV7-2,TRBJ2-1,CASSLALAGKFF
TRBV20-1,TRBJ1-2,CSARVPGAGYTF